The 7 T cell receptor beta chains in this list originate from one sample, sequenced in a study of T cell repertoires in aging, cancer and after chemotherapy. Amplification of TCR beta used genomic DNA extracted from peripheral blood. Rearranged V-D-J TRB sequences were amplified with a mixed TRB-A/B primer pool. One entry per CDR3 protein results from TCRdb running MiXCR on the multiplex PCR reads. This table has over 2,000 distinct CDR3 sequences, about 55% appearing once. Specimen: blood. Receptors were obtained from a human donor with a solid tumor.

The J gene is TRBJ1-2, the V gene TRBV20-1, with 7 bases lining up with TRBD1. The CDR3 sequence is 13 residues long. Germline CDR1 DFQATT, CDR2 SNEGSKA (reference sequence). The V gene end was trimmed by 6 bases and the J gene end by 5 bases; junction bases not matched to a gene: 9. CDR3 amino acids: CSATGTATYGYTF. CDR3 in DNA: TGCAGTGCGACCGGGACAGCGACTTATGGCTACACCTTC.

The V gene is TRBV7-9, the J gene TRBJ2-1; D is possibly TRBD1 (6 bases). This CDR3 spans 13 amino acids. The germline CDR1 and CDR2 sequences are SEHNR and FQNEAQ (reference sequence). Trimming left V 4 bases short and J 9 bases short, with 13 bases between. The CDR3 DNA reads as TGTGCCAGCAGCTCCCAGGGCAGGGGTGAGCAGTTCTTC. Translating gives CASSSQGRGEQFF.

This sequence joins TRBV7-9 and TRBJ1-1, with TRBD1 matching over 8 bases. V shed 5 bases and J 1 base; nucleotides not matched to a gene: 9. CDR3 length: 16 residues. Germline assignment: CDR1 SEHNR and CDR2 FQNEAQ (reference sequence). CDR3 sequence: CASSQRAQGANTEAFF. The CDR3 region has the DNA TGTGCCAGCAGCCAACGGGCCCAGGGGGCGAACACTGAAGCTTTCTTT.

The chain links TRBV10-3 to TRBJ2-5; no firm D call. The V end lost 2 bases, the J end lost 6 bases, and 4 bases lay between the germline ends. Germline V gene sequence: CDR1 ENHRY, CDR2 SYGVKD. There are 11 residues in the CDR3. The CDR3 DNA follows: TGTGCCATCAGTGAGCGGAAGACCCAGTACTTC. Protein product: CAISERKTQYF.

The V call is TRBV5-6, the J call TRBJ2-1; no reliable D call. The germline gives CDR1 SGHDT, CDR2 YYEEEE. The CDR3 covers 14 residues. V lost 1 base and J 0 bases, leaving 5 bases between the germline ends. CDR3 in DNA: TGTGCCAGCAGCTTGCAGATCTCCTACAATGAGCAGTTCTTC. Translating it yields CASSLQISYNEQFF.

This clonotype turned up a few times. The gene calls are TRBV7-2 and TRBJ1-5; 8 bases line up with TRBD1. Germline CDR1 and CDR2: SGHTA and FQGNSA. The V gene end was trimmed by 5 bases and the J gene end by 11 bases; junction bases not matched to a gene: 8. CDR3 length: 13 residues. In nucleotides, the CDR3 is TGTGCCAGCAGCCGACAGGGGACCCAGGCCCAGCATTTT. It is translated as CASSRQGTQAQHF.

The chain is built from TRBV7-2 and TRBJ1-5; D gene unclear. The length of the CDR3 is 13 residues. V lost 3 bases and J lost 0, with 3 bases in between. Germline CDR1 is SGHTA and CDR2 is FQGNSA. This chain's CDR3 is CASSFSSNQPQHF. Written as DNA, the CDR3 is TGTGCCAGCAGCTTTTCTAGCAATCAGCCCCAGCATTTT.